This T cell receptor (beta chain) was captured in a study of cytomegalovirus exposure and HLA in healthy donors (dated by TCRdb to between 2016 and 2019). General notes on the study: According to a later analysis, the 120 or so validation repertoires were produced on the same platform as the approximately 620 repertoires of the first cohort. The study aimed to test whether cataloging public T cell receptors could reveal signatures of past pathogen exposure. Besides the first cohort of approximately 670 subjects, a separate validation cohort made up of over 100 different subjects was used. To predict cytomegalovirus infection status, the study brought together high-throughput TCR immunosequencing, statistical association of individual TCRs with disease status, and machine learning. Overall study results and their limits: Of the cluster scores, about 94% were above 0 in a later analysis, which found that TCRs clustered in the first cohort also tended to co-occur in the approximately 110 validation repertoires. The classifier was reported to diagnose cytomegalovirus status with high specificity and sensitivity in both the original cohort and the validation cohort. A few of the identified cytomegalovirus-associated TCR beta chains were confirmed in vitro to be specific for cytomegalovirus antigens. All 110 or so repertoires were used to score co-occurrence in the validation cohort in a later analysis, because that analysis had no HLA typing for the cohort. In the study, 150 to 200 TCR beta chains were listed as associated with cytomegalovirus. According to the authors, the approach could potentially be generalized to other disease states and immunological phenotypes. Most TCR sequences were observed very rarely across donors, whereas some public TCRs were present in many individuals.

A word on this clone: Its antigen is unknown. Nothing much larger sits one base from this clone, and base qualities are not available.

Donors formed part of the validation cohort, which comprised about 120 subjects and was distinct from the first cohort of some 700 subjects. CDR1 and CDR2, per the germline V gene, are SGHRS and YFSETQ. The CDR3 sequence holds 16 residues, the cysteine and phenylalanine included. Only CDR3 DNA remains: 48 bases, in frame from the first base. Ends trimmed: V by 0 bases, J by 8 bases; bases unmatched to a gene: 9. The library came from the immunoSEQ multiplex PCR assay. The authors' pipeline ran thus. A statistical classification framework was built to diagnose cytomegalovirus status from the catalog of TCR beta chain sequences. As stored in TCRdb, this immuneACCESS dataset retains in-frame rearrangements with V and J assigned. A fraction of the clones does not appear; measured against another copy, unresolved V genes explain less than half of the discrepancy, and the remainder lacks a known reason. The V and J calls and clone size are taken from that table; D and trimming were inferred from the DNA. The sample data list tens of thousands of clones, and over 95% of these were observed just once. The leading ten clones occupy 2% to 2.5% of the sample.

The clonotype comes from a man between 18 and 29 years old in good health and CMV-seronegative. The chain employs TRBV5-1 and TRBJ2-3; 10 bases in the middle match TRBD2. The sequencing sample was made of PBMCs. In nucleotide form, the sequence is TGCGCCAGCAGCTTGGCTTCCAGCGGGAGGGCCGGTACGCAGTATTTT. This translates into CASSLASSGRAGTQYF. With the portions outside the CDR3 filled from the reference TRBV5-1 and TRBJ2-3 genes, the complete variable region becomes KAGVTQTPRYLIKTRGQQVTLSCSPISGHRSVSWYQQTPGQGLQFLFEYFSETQRNKGNFPGRFSGRQFSNSRSEMNVSTLELGDSALYLCASSLASSGRAGTQYFGPGTRLTVL.